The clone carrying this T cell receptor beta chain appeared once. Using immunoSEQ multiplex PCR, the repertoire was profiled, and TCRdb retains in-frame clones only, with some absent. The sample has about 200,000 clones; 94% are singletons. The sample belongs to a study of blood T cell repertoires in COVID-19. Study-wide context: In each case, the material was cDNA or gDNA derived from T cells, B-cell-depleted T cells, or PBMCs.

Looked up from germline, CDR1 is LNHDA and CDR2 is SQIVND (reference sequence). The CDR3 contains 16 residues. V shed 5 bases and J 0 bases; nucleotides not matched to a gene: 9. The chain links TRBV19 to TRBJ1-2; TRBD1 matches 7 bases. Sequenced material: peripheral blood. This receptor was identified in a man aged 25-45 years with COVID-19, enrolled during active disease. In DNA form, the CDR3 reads TGTGCCAGTAGTTCCAACAGGGGCCGCACTAACTATGGCTACACCTTC. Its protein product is CASSSNRGRTNYGYTF.